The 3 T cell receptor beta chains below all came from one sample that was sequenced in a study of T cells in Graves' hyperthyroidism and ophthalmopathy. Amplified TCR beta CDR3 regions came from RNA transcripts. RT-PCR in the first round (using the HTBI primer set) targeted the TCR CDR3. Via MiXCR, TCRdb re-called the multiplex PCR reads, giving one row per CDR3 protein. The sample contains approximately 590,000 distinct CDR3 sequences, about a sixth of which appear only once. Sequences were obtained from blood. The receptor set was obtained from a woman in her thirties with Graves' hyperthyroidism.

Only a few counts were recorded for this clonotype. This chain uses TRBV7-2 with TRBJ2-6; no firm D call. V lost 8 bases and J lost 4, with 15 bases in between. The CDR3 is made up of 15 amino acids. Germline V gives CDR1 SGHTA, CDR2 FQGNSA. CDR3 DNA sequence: TGTGCCAGCTCGTTCCCCCGACCAGGGGCCAACGTCCTGACTTTC. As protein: CASSFPRPGANVLTF.

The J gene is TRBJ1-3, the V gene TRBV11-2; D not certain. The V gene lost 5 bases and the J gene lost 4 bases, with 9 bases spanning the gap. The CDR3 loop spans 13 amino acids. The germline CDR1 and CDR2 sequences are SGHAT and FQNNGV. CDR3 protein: CASSPAQGNTIYF. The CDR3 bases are TGTGCCAGCAGCCCGGCACAGGGAAACACCATATATTTT.

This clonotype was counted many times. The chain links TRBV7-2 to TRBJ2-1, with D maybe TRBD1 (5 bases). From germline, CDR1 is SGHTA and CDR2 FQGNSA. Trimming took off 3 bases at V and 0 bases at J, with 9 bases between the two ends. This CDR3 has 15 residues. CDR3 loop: CASSLTDSSYNEQFF. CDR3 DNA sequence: TGTGCCAGCAGCTTGACCGACAGCTCCTACAATGAGCAGTTCTTC.